Listed below are T cell receptor beta chains from one sample, sequenced in a study of cytomegalovirus exposure and HLA in healthy donors. Assay used: immunoSEQ multiplex PCR; TCRdb lists only in-frame clones, some missing. The table records under 250,000 clones, more than 75% of them present only once. The source material was PBMCs. These receptors were obtained from a human donor in good health. CDR3s include the opening cysteine and the closing phenylalanine or tryptophan. The D gene is left open where the match is weak. Clone size, where shown, is once, few, many, or a class for clones that have expanded.

j_call	clone_size	v_call	d_call	cdr3_aa	cdr3_nt
TRBJ2-1	.	TRBV19	.	CASSRRERISSYNEQFF	TGTGCCAGTAGTCGAAGGGAGCGCATAAGCTCCTACAATGAGCAGTTCTTC
TRBJ2-7	.	TRBV27	.	CASSLLPRAEQYF	TGTGCCAGCAGTTTGCTCCCCAGGGCCGAGCAGTACTTC
TRBJ2-3	.	TRBV7-2	TRBD2	CASRSGGFVGDTQYF	TGTGCCAGCAGGTCGGGGGGGTTCGTGGGAGATACGCAGTATTTT
TRBJ1-1	.	TRBV7-9	.	CASGQRGLNTEAFF	TGTGCCAGCGGCCAGCGCGGTCTGAACACTGAAGCTTTCTTT
TRBJ2-2	.	TRBV7-3	TRBD2	CASSSSTSGNTGELFF	TGTGCCAGCAGCTCTTCAACTAGCGGGAACACCGGGGAGCTGTTTTTT
TRBJ1-3	.	TRBV29-1	.	CSVGGVEGPGNTIYF	TGCAGCGTCGGCGGGGTGGAGGGCCCTGGAAACACCATATATTTT
TRBJ2-3	.	TRBV9	TRBD2	CASSVAPGLVPDTQYF	TGTGCCAGCAGCGTAGCGCCGGGACTAGTCCCAGATACGCAGTATTTT
TRBJ2-7	.	TRBV6-5	TRBD2	CASSSLTSGSYEQYF	TGTGCCAGCAGTTCTCTCACTAGCGGCTCCTACGAGCAGTACTTC
TRBJ2-3	.	TRBV29-1	TRBD2	CSVASGRGTDTQYF	TGCAGCGTTGCCAGCGGGAGGGGCACAGATACGCAGTATTTT
TRBJ1-2	.	TRBV10-3	.	CAIPSGDIYGYTF	TGTGCCATCCCCTCAGGGGACATCTATGGCTACACCTTC
TRBJ2-7	.	TRBV13	TRBD2	CASSLGGVSGSTPYEQYF	TGTGCCAGCAGCTTAGGGGGCGTAAGCGGGAGCACCCCCTACGAGCAGTACTTC
TRBJ2-7	.	TRBV7-2	.	CASSSARLSEQYF	TGTGCCAGCAGCTCCGCCCGACTGTCCGAGCAGTACTTC
TRBJ2-3	.	TRBV5-4	.	CASSLGGPSSTDTQYF	TGTGCCAGCAGCTTGGGCGGTCCCAGCAGCACAGATACGCAGTATTTT
TRBJ2-2	.	TRBV10-1	.	CASSVKRPVMGGRVDTGELFF	TGCGCCAGCAGCGTGAAGCGTCCCGTAATGGGGGGTCGGGTCGACACCGGGGAGCTGTTTTTT
TRBJ1-1	few	TRBV6-6	.	CASSYRGSEAFF	TGTGCCAGCAGTTATCGAGGCAGTGAAGCTTTCTTT
TRBJ2-7	.	TRBV7-2	.	CASSLLLSHEQYF	TGTGCCAGCAGCTTACTTCTTAGCCACGAGCAGTACTTC